This passage covers 17 T cell receptor beta chains from one sample sequenced in a study of blood T cell repertoires in COVID-19. The data were produced by immunoSEQ multiplex PCR, yet TCRdb's version contains in-frame clones alone and is incomplete. The sample has about 120,000 clones, less than 90% seen once. Sequencing used peripheral blood. The receptors derive from a man older than 75 with active or convalescent COVID-19.

This chain connects TRBV5-1 to TRBJ2-2; 10 bases match TRBD2. The germline V gene has CDR1 SGHRS and CDR2 YFSETQ. The V segment lost 1 base and the J segment 4 bases; nucleotides outside the gene matches: 4. The CDR3 is made up of 16 amino acids. CDR3 DNA sequence: TGCGCCAGCAGCTTGCTAGGGACTAGCGTCACCGGGGAGCTGTTTTTT. This gives the protein CASSLLGTSVTGELFF.

The chain is built from TRBV7-9 and TRBJ1-1; unclear D gene. The CDR3 is made up of 12 amino acids. CDR1 is SEHNR, CDR2 FQNEAQ, per germline (reference sequence). V lost 5 bases, J lost 4 bases, and 8 bases lay in between. This chain's CDR3 is CASSTYGTEAFF. The CDR3 DNA reads TGTGCCAGCAGCACCTACGGCACTGAAGCTTTCTTT.

The CDR3 protein is CASSSQGALSLNEQFF. In nucleotides, the CDR3 is TGTGCCAGCAGTTCGCAGGGGGCACTTTCACTCAATGAGCAGTTCTTC. The V gene is TRBV2, the J gene TRBJ2-1, with 8 bases identical to TRBD1. The CDR3 is 16 amino acids. CDR1 SNHLY and CDR2 FYNNEI come from the germline V gene. Trimming removed 5 bases from V and 6 bases from J; junction bases left unmatched: 12.

This chain joins TRBV2 and TRBJ1-1; TRBD1 might be the D (6 bases). The CDR3 is 14 residues long. CDR1 is SNHLY, CDR2 FYNNEI, per germline. The V end lost 6 bases, the J end lost 1 base, and 12 bases lay between the germline ends. The CDR3 DNA reads TGTGCCAGCAGAGCCCAACAGGGGAACACTGAAGCTTTCTTT. Protein: CASRAQQGNTEAFF.

The rearrangement links TRBV6-5 to TRBJ2-7; 7 nucleotides match TRBD2. Germline V gives CDR1 MNHEY, CDR2 SVGAGI. The CDR3 is made up of 15 amino acids. With 6 bases clipped from V and 4 bases from J, the junction kept 12 bases outside the gene matches. The CDR3 reads CASSRSWGGAYEQYF. The CDR3 DNA is TGTGCCAGCAGCCGAAGCTGGGGGGGAGCGTACGAGCAGTACTTC.

This chain joins TRBV6-5 and TRBJ1-5; 10 bases are shared with TRBD1. Germline V gives CDR1 MNHEY, CDR2 SVGAGI. The CDR3 contains 15 residues. The trim removed 4 bases at V and 5 bases at J, leaving 5 bases unmatched. Written as DNA, the CDR3 is TGTGCCAGCAGTTTCGACAGGGGGCTCCATCAGCCCCAGCATTTT. It yields the protein CASSFDRGLHQPQHF.

The chain carries TRBV4-1 and TRBJ2-3, with 13 bases matching TRBD2. Losses at the gene ends were 4 bases for V and 3 bases for J; bases not matched to a gene: 7. The CDR3 sequence is 17 residues long. Per the germline V gene, CDR1 is MGHRA and CDR2 is YSYEKL. CDR3 in amino acids: CASSLEGLAGRTDTQYF. For the CDR3, the DNA is TGCGCCAGCAGCCTAGAGGGACTAGCGGGGAGGACAGATACGCAGTATTTT.

For the CDR3, the DNA is TGTGCCAGCAAAGCAGGGGGCTCGGGCACTGAAGCTTTCTTT. Amino acid sequence: CASKAGGSGTEAFF. The chain combines TRBV6-5 with TRBJ1-1; 8 nucleotides match TRBD1. Germline CDR1 reads MNHEY; CDR2 reads SVGAGI. CDR3 length equals 14 residues. V lost 7 bases to trimming and J lost 4 bases; unmatched junction nucleotides: 8.

This clone appeared a few times. The chain has TRBV10-3 and TRBJ2-7; perhaps TRBD1 as D (6 bases). Germline V gives CDR1 ENHRY, CDR2 SYGVKD. V lost 8 bases and J lost 0, with 11 bases in between. The CDR3 runs 13 residues. The CDR3 nucleotides read TGTGCCATCCGACTGGACAGCTCCTACGAGCAGTACTTC. Residues: CAIRLDSSYEQYF.

The chain has TRBV28 and TRBJ1-1, with no clear D. The CDR3 consists of 14 residues. V was trimmed by 2 bases and J by 1 base, leaving 8 bases between them. CDR1 and CDR2 (germline): MDHEN, SYDVKM. As DNA, the CDR3 is TGTGCCAGCAGTTTAAGCGGGTGGAACACTGAAGCTTTCTTT. Its protein product is CASSLSGWNTEAFF.

This chain uses TRBV5-1 with TRBJ2-2; 14 bases agree with TRBD2. This CDR3 contains 19 residues. V was clipped by 2 bases and J by 0 bases; unmatched bases: 6. The V gene's germline CDR1 is SGHRS and CDR2 YFSETQ. The DNA for the CDR3 is TGCGCCAGCAGCTTTCCCGGGACTAGCGGGGGAACGAACACCGGGGAGCTGTTTTTT. Its protein is CASSFPGTSGGTNTGELFF.

By sample fraction, this clone is medium-sized. The V call is TRBV6-2 or TRBV6-3, the J call TRBJ2-3; 7 positions agree with TRBD1. The CDR3 spans 14 residues. From germline, CDR1 is MNHEY and CDR2 SVGEGT. V gave up 6 bases and J gave up 3 bases; unmatched junction bases: 6. CDR3 in DNA: TGTGCCAGCAGCGAAGGACAGGCGACAGATACGCAGTATTTT. Protein sequence: CASSEGQATDTQYF.

This clone was detected once. V gene TRBV11-2 combines with J gene TRBJ2-3, with 10 bases that match TRBD2. This CDR3 region has 17 residues. Losses at the gene ends were 1 base for V and 5 bases for J; bases not matched to a gene: 9. Germline CDR1 is SGHAT and CDR2 is FQNNGV. The CDR3 DNA follows: TGTGCCAGCAGCTTAGTCGCTAGCGGGAGTCTAGTAGATACGCAGTATTTT. It is translated as CASSLVASGSLVDTQYF.

This rearrangement joins TRBV12-3 or TRBV12-4 to TRBJ2-4, with TRBD1 identical over 11 bases. CDR3 length: 13 amino acids. V dropped 5 bases and J dropped 9; count of bases not matched to a gene: 3. The CDR3 nucleotides are TGTGCCAGCAGTGTGGGACAGGGGGGCATTCAGTACTTC. The encoded protein is CASSVGQGGIQYF.

The rearrangement joins TRBV4-1 to TRBJ1-1; D is perhaps TRBD1 (5 bases). This CDR3 spans 12 amino acids. CDR1 is MGHRA, CDR2 YSYEKL, per germline. V was trimmed by 4 bases and J by 7 bases, leaving 10 bases between them. CDR3 nucleotides: TGCGCCAGCAGCCCTCTAAGGGGTGAAGCTTTCTTT. Translating gives CASSPLRGEAFF.

The chain recombines TRBV7-9 with TRBJ1-3; D is uncertain. V was shortened by 2 bases and J by 2 bases, with 13 bases between the two germline ends. This CDR3 is 16 amino acids long. Germline V gene sequence: CDR1 SEHNR, CDR2 FQNEAQ (reference sequence). CDR3 sequence: CASSLIEAWAGNTIYF. The CDR3 DNA reads as TGTGCCAGCAGCTTAATCGAGGCCTGGGCTGGAAACACCATATATTTT. Full variable domain (outside the CDR3, taken from reference TRBV7-9 and TRBJ1-3): DTGVSQNPRHKITKRGQNVTFRCDPISEHNRLYWYRQTLGQGPEFLTYFQNEAQLEKSRLLSDRFSAERPKGSFSTLEIQRTEQGDSAMYLCASSLIEAWAGNTIYFGEGSWLTVV.

The chain couples TRBV7-3 to TRBJ2-5, with 7 bases lining up with TRBD2. Germline V gene data show CDR1 as SGHTA and CDR2 as FQGTGA. CDR3 length: 14 residues. After removal of 5 bases from V and 4 bases from J, the junction contained 7 bases not matched to a gene. This chain's CDR3 is CASSLSGERETQYF. The CDR3 DNA sequence: TGTGCCAGCAGCCTCAGCGGGGAAAGAGAGACCCAGTACTTC.